What follows are 17 T cell receptor beta chains derived from one specimen sequenced in a study of long-term antiretroviral therapy in people with HIV. Running of the v3.0 immunoSEQ assay took place at survey level. Profiling relied on immunoSEQ multiplex PCR, and the TCRdb table lists in-frame clones only, not all of them. The table lists about 16,000 clones, more than 75% of them singletons. The material was unsorted PBMCs, obtained 0.7 years before starting antiretroviral therapy. The receptors were gathered from a man in his forties or fifties with HIV.

V usage is TRBV5-1 and J usage is TRBJ2-1, with D unresolved. The CDR3 sequence is 15 residues long. V lost 0 bases, J lost 7 bases, and 14 bases lay in between. Per germline, CDR1 SGHRS and CDR2 YFSETQ. The CDR3 here is CASSLVPRVGNEQFF. The CDR3 bases are TGCGCCAGCAGCTTGGTCCCTAGGGTGGGGAATGAGCAGTTCTTC.

This chain uses TRBV11-2 with TRBJ2-3; D gene unclear. V was trimmed by 7 bases and J by 1 base, leaving 12 bases between them. Germline CDR1 reads SGHAT; CDR2 reads FQNNGV. The CDR3 contains 14 residues. CDR3 coding DNA: TGTGCCAGCACTCCTGGCGGTCGCACAGATACGCAGTATTTT. Translated: CASTPGGRTDTQYF.

The chain employs TRBV5-1 and TRBJ2-7; a possible D gene is TRBD2 (6 bases). V dropped 3 bases and J dropped 9 bases, with 19 bases sitting between them. CDR1 is SGHRS and CDR2 is YFSETQ in the germline V gene. This CDR3 region has 14 residues. CDR3 in amino acids: CASSSSTSTGWQYF. The CDR3 coding sequence is TGCGCCAGCAGCTCCTCGACTAGTACTGGTTGGCAGTACTTC.

This clone has a single count. This sequence joins TRBV4-1 and TRBJ2-5, with TRBD2 identical over 7 bases. V gave up 0 bases and J gave up 7 bases; unmatched junction bases: 8. Germline-derived CDR1 and CDR2 are MGHRA and YSYEKL. This CDR3 contains 15 residues. CDR3 DNA: TGCGCCAGCAGCCAAGACCCGAGGTTAGCGGGGACCCAGTACTTC. It translates to CASSQDPRLAGTQYF.

Only one count was recorded for this clone. The genes are TRBV5-1 and TRBJ1-2; D call uncertain. From germline, CDR1 is SGHRS and CDR2 YFSETQ. V was trimmed by 4 bases and J by 5 bases, leaving 12 bases between them. The CDR3 is made up of 13 amino acids. DNA of the CDR3: TGCGCCAGCAGCGAACGGGGTGGATATGGCTACACCTTC. This encodes CASSERGGYGYTF.

V is TRBV2 and J is TRBJ1-5, with D possibly being TRBD1 (5 bases). CDR3 length equals 15 residues. Trimming cost V 4 bases and J 6 bases, with 16 bases left between them. Germline values: CDR1 SNHLY, CDR2 FYNNEI. CDR3 sequence reads: CASSGDLGKGQPQHF. The CDR3 DNA follows: TGTGCCAGCAGTGGGGACCTAGGGAAGGGTCAGCCCCAGCATTTT.

This sequence joins TRBV4-1 and TRBJ2-5; possibly TRBD1 for D (5 bases). Trimming shortened V by 1 base and J by 5 bases, and 14 bases separated the two germline ends. This CDR3 region has 15 residues. Germline V gene data show CDR1 as MGHRA and CDR2 as YSYEKL. The CDR3 sequence is CASSQVFRVGETQYF. DNA for the CDR3: TGCGCCAGCAGCCAAGTTTTCAGGGTTGGTGAGACCCAGTACTTC.

This chain connects TRBV5-1 to TRBJ2-3; no definite D call. CDR1 SGHRS and CDR2 YFSETQ come from the germline V gene. The CDR3 runs to 11 residues. The V end lost 4 bases, the J end lost 3 bases, and 3 bases lay between the germline ends. The chain's CDR3 is CASSETDTQYF. The CDR3 nucleotides are TGCGCCAGCAGCGAGACAGATACGCAGTATTTT.

A single count supports this clone. The gene calls are TRBV7-8 and TRBJ2-5; 12 bases are shared with TRBD2. The germline gives CDR1 SGHVS, CDR2 FQNEAQ. V dropped 5 bases and J dropped 4; count of bases not matched to a gene: 8. The CDR3 is 16 residues long. Written as DNA, the CDR3 is TGTGCCAGCAGCCGGGTCGGACTAGCGGGACTAGAGACCCAGTACTTC. Translating gives CASSRVGLAGLETQYF.

The rearrangement joins TRBV7-9 to TRBJ2-3; D not certain. The length of the CDR3 is 12 residues. Per germline, CDR1 SEHNR and CDR2 FQNEAQ (reference sequence). V gave up 5 bases and J gave up 6 bases, with 9 bases separating them. CDR3 residues: CASSAQVDTQYF. CDR3 in DNA: TGTGCCAGCAGCGCTCAAGTGGATACGCAGTATTTT.

The chain employs TRBV6-5 and TRBJ2-1, with D uncertain. V lost 6 bases, J lost 6 bases, and 15 bases lay in between. Germline V gives CDR1 MNHEY, CDR2 SVGAGI. The CDR3 runs 14 residues. This CDR3 reads CASRTTAPPNEQFF. CDR3 DNA sequence: TGTGCCAGCAGGACGACCGCTCCACCCAATGAGCAGTTCTTC.

This chain connects TRBV6-1 to TRBJ1-4; D is unresolved. V lost 6 bases and J lost 7, with 9 bases in between. The CDR3 extends over 12 amino acids. Germline CDR1 reads MNHNS; CDR2 reads SASEGT. CDR3 protein: CASSGSPEKLFF. The CDR3 DNA follows: TGTGCCAGCAGCGGGTCGCCTGAAAAACTGTTTTTT.

This chain joins TRBV6-4 and TRBJ2-1; 7 bases agree with TRBD2. Germline trimming cut 2 bases from V and 6 bases from J; bases unmatched to any gene: 10. Germline V gene data show CDR1 as MRHNA and CDR2 as SNTAGT. This CDR3 is 16 amino acids long. CDR3 in amino acids: CASSDGTGGPVNEQFF. The CDR3 DNA follows: TGTGCCAGCAGTGACGGAACGGGAGGCCCCGTCAATGAGCAGTTCTTC.

The chain is built from TRBV6-5 and TRBJ1-1, with 8 bases that match TRBD1. The CDR3 consists of 15 residues. Germline CDR1 and CDR2: MNHEY and SVGAGI. Germline trimming cut 2 bases from V and 1 base from J; bases unmatched to any gene: 3. The CDR3 nucleotides are TGTGCCAGCAGTTACCAGGGGGCCGGGAACACTGAAGCTTTCTTT. It is translated as CASSYQGAGNTEAFF.

This chain uses TRBV18 with TRBJ1-3, with D perhaps matching TRBD1 (5 bases). The germline gives CDR1 KGHSH, CDR2 LQKENI. The CDR3 totals 15 residues. Trimming shortened V by 3 bases and J by 0 bases, and 9 bases separated the two germline ends. Here the CDR3 reads CASSPDTHSGNTIYF. In DNA, the CDR3 is TGTGCCAGCTCACCGGACACCCACTCTGGAAACACCATATATTTT.

This chain uses TRBV7-2 with TRBJ2-1; D is undetermined. The germline V and J ends were trimmed by 2 bases and 6 bases, with 11 bases remaining between them. There are 14 residues in the CDR3. Germline CDR1 and CDR2: SGHTA and FQGNSA. The CDR3 protein is CASSLLGSPNEQFF. CDR3 in DNA: TGTGCCAGCAGCTTATTAGGCTCCCCCAATGAGCAGTTCTTC.

The gene calls are TRBV5-1 and TRBJ2-1; a possible D gene is TRBD2 (6 bases). Deletions cut 0 bases from V and 1 base from J, with 8 bases between. The CDR3 consists of 15 residues. Germline loops: CDR1 SGHRS, CDR2 YFSETQ. As DNA, the CDR3 is TGCGCCAGCAGCTTGGCAGCGGGTTCCTACAATGAGCAGTTCTTC. Its protein is CASSLAAGSYNEQFF.